This T cell receptor (beta chain) comes out of a study of blood T cell repertoires in COVID-19 (dated by TCRdb to between 2020 and 2021). Regarding the study in general: Collaborator samples came from the United States, Italy and Spain and covered acute and convalescent phases of COVID-19. Subjects who had been exposed to COVID-19, were actively infected with it, or had recovered from it provided the deeply sampled blood TCRbeta repertoires that made up the dataset. Where available, HLA class I and class II types were obtained from metadata supplied by the sample provider rather than from assay-based typing. Sample metadata almost always included a de-identified subject ID, COVID-19 status, age in years and sex. The samples were drawn from the first 160 participants of the ongoing ImmuneRACE study and from 950 to 1,500 subjects provided by 6 global collaborators. The prospective study material was composed of cDNA or gDNA derived from T cells, B-cell-depleted T cells, or PBMCs. The repertoires were released in a freely available public database meant as a resource for research on the immune response to SARS-CoV-2.

Overall study outcomes, separate from this receptor: The quantity of clinical and demographic metadata differed by source and by participant and was supplied without curation.

V is cut back by 3 bases and J by 9 bases, with 6 bases in the junction unmatched. From the cysteine through the phenylalanine, the CDR3 covers 15 amino acids. Only the CDR3 part of the read is kept: 45 bases, read in frame from the first base. Looking up the germline V gene (reference sequence) yields CDR1 LNHDA and CDR2 SQIVND. A word on this clone: Its antigen target is currently unknown. No quality values exist for individual bases; no much larger clone is one base distant.

Participants in the prospective study were enrolled through a virtual design, were aged about 18 to 100 years, and lived in roughly 24 United States geographic areas. In the prospective study, cohorts were assigned on the basis of participant-reported clinical history obtained from a screening survey and a study questionnaire. Recovered participants in ImmuneRACE Cohort 3 were defined by two consecutive negative NP/OP PCR tests, clearance by a healthcare professional, or resolution of symptoms. Mobile phlebotomists in the prospective study collected whole blood, serum and a nasopharyngeal or oropharyngeal swab from every participant. Prospective study participants could optionally give additional blood draws and questionnaires over a roughly two-month period. Prospective study blood samples were shipped either frozen or at room temperature before DNA extraction. The immunoSEQ Assay, a bias-controlled multiplex PCR, was used to amplify TCRbeta CDR3 regions from genomic DNA. On the study's bioinformatics: Within the assay, amplification of reference gene primers was used to estimate how many nucleated cells each sample contained. To quantify the absolute abundance of each unique TCRbeta CDR3 rearrangement, sequence reads were collapsed and filtered. For each sample, productive Simpson clonality was calculated as the square root of Simpson's diversity index across productive rearrangements. TCRdb took over this immuneACCESS table, retaining in-frame rearrangements with V and J assigned. Such tables are incomplete; in checked studies, under half of the missing clones stem from an unresolved V gene, and the remainder is unexplained. V and J calls and clone size are copied from that table; D and trimming were computed from the DNA. The sample table records approximately 280,000 clones; 85% of these occur just once. Together, the top ten hold roughly 2.7% of the sample.

Sequencing was performed on PBMCs or T cells enriched from blood (not recorded which). The V and J segments used are TRBV19 and TRBJ1-6, with 9 junctional bases fitting TRBD1. This TCR was recovered from a woman in her forties or fifties who had recovered from COVID-19. The bases are TGTGCCAGTAGTATGCGGGACAGGGTATTTTCACCCCTCCACTTT. It codes for CASSMRDRVFSPLHF.